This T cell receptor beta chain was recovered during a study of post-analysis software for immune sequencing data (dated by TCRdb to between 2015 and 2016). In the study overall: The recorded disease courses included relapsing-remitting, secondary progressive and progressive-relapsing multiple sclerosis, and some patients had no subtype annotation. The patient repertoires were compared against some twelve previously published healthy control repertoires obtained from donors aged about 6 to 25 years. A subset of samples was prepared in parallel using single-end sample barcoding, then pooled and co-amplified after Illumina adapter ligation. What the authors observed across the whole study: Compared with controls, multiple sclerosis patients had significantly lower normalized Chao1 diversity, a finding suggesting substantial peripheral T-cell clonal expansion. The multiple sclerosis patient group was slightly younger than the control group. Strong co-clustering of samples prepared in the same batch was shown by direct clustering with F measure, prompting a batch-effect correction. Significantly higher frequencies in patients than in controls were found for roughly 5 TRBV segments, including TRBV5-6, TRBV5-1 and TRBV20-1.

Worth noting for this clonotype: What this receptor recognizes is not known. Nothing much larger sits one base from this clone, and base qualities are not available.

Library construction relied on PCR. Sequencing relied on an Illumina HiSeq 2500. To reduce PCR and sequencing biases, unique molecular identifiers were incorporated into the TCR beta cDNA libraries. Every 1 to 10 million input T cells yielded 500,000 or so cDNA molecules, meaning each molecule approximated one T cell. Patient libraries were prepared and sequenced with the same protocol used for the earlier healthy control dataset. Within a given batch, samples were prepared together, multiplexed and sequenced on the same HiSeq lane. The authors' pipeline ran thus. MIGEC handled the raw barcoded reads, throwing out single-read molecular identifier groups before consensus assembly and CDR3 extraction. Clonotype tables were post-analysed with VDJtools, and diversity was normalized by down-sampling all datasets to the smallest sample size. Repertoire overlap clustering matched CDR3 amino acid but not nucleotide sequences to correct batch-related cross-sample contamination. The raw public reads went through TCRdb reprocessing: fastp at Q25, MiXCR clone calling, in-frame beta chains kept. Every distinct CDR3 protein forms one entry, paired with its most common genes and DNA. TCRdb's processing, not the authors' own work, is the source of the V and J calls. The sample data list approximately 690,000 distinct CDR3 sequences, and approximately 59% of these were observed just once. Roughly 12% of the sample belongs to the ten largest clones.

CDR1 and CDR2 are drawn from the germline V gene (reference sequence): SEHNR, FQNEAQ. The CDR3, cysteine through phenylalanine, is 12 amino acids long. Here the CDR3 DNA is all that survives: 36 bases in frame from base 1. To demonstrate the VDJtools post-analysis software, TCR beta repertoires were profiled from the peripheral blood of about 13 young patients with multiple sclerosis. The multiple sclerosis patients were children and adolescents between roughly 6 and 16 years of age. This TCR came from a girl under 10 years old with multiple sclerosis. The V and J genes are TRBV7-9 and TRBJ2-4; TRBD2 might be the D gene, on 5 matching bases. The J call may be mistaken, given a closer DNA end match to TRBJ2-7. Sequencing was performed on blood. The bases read TGTGCCAGCAGCTTAATAGCGCGCGAGCAGTACTTC. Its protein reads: CASSLIAREQYF.